Sequencing of this TCR beta chain was carried out in a study of T cell repertoires in cytomegalovirus infection. Study as a whole: CMV infection and matching HLA type were both indicated by public TCR beta signatures. Study-wide results and limits: Cumulative public TCR beta family frequency identified CMV carriers with the relevant HLA. The ex vivo response was dominated by HLA-C-restricted CMV-specific TCR beta clonotypes.

TCRdb reprocessed the reads via MiXCR and lists one record per CDR3 protein. The sample lists a few hundred thousand distinct CDR3 sequences, roughly 17% occurring once. The CDR3 is 16 residues long. CDR1 is SGHAT and CDR2 is FQNNGV in the germline V gene. Trimming cost V 2 bases and J 8 bases, with 18 bases left between them. This clonotype was seen at least ten times. The antigen remains undetermined. The sequence was collected from a human donor in good health (CMV status not recorded). Some clones in this sample may be carry-over from other donors' samples. The chain employs TRBV11-2 and TRBJ1-4; a possible D gene is TRBD1 (6 bases). Sequencing input: PBMCs. CDR3 residues: CASSLNTGNGVEKLFF. CDR3 nucleotides: TGTGCCAGCAGCTTAAACACAGGGAATGGAGTAGAAAAACTGTTTTTT.